This TCR beta chain was recovered during a study of T cell repertoires in cytomegalovirus infection (dated by TCRdb to between 2019 and 2020). Study-wide context: Peptide stimulations targeted recently identified HLA-C-restricted CMV epitopes, whose presentation resists viral immunomodulation, together with well-studied HLA-B-restricted epitopes. Donor HLA type was relevant to the analysis, as public TCR beta signatures indicated carriage of CMV infection together with the matching HLA type.

The treatment or condition label of this sample denotes: in vitro stimulation with specific CMV peptide epitopes to enrich CMV-specific T cells. The instrument was an Illumina HiSeq 1500. Clones were called with MiXCR by TCRdb after fastp trimmed the public reads at Q25, and only in-frame beta chains were retained. Each record represents a unique CDR3 protein, reported with the most common genes and DNA among its rows. The sample records under 130,000 distinct CDR3 sequences, under 50% of which are singletons. Of the sample, just under 75% is held by the ten largest clones. What the work shows at the level of the full study, not this receptor alone: In both this cohort and an independent cohort of 352 donors, the cumulative frequency of public TCR beta family members distinguished carriers of CMV infection plus the relevant HLA type. The ex vivo response was dominated by HLA-C-restricted CMV-specific TCR beta clonotypes, and the single most frequent clonotype in two of eight donors was supplied by these HLA-C-restricted clonotypes.

On this clonotype: It has no known antigen specificity. One base away there is no much larger clone; base qualities are not given.

Taken from the germline V gene, the CDR1 and CDR2 loops are MGHRA and YSYEKL. V is pruned by 2 bases and J by 11 bases, leaving 14 bases of the junction without a gene match. The CDR3 measures 17 amino acids from cysteine to phenylalanine. The kept DNA is CDR3 alone, 51 bases in frame from the first base. The receptor comes from a human donor in good health (CMV status not recorded). Some clones in this sample may be carry-over from other donors' samples. This chain is built from TRBV4-1 and TRBJ1-5; the junction holds 11 bases that match TRBD1. The source material was CD8+ T cells from cultured PBMCs, sampled from culture after CMV antigen stimulation. CDR3 sequence: CASSQHPGQGGSMAQHF. In nucleotides, the sequence is TGCGCCAGCAGCCAACATCCGGGACAGGGGGGGAGTATGGCCCAGCATTTT.